The T cell receptor beta chain under discussion was sequenced for a study of blood T cell repertoires in COVID-19. Deletions cut 1 base from V and 5 bases from J, with 15 bases between. The germline gives CDR1 MNHEY, CDR2 SMNVEV (reference sequence). The CDR3 sequence is 15 residues long. Cohort 3 donors counted as recovered after two negative PCRs, clearance, or resolved symptoms. TCRdb's copy holds only in-frame clones and misses some; the assay was immunoSEQ multiplex PCR. The table includes some 400,000 clones, around 89% detected once. This receptor was identified in a man younger than 45 who had recovered from COVID-19. Sequencing was performed on PBMCs or T cells enriched from blood (not recorded which). The chain is built from TRBV27 and TRBJ2-7, with a possible D match to TRBD2 (5 bases). CDR3 sequence reads: CASSLFPGSGDEQYF. The CDR3 region has the DNA TGTGCCAGCAGTTTATTTCCGGGATCGGGCGACGAGCAGTACTTC.